Below, 14 T cell receptor beta chains from the same sample are listed, as sequenced in a study of OX40 agonist ivuxolimab in advanced cancers. Sequenced by immunoSEQ multiplex PCR; TCRdb stores in-frame clones only, minus some. The sample gives tens of thousands of clones, more than 80% of which show up once; around 2% is in the top ten. Sequences were derived from CD4+ or CD8+ T cells sorted from blood, sampled in a trial of the OX40 agonist ivuxolimab. These receptors came from an adult with an advanced solid tumor such as melanoma, head and neck, liver or kidney cancer.

The chain combines TRBV28 with TRBJ1-2; possibly TRBD1 for D (5 bases). Germline-derived CDR1 and CDR2 are MDHEN and SYDVKM. The CDR3 is 15 amino acids. V lost 6 bases to trimming and J lost 3 bases, with 17 bases between them. CDR3 coding DNA: TGTGCCAGCAGCGGGGCGAGTTTGGTTCACTATGGCTACACCTTC. Amino acids: CASSGASLVHYGYTF.

This clone has a single count. The chain joins TRBV29-1 to TRBJ1-1; 8 bases map to TRBD1. The J segment lost 6 bases and the V segment lost 4 bases, leaving 7 bases of the junction unmatched. Germline V lookup: CDR1 SQVTM, CDR2 ANQGSEA. The CDR3 extends over 13 amino acids. This chain's CDR3 is CSVARGRAAEAFF. The CDR3 DNA sequence: TGCAGCGTTGCCAGGGGGCGCGCAGCTGAAGCTTTCTTT.

Only a few counts were recorded for this clone. The V gene is TRBV7-9, the J gene TRBJ2-2; 9 bases fit TRBD2. Germline loops: CDR1 SEHNR, CDR2 FQNEAQ (reference sequence). The V gene end was trimmed by 3 bases and the J gene end by 3 bases; junction bases not matched to a gene: 5. The CDR3 is 16 residues long. The CDR3 region is CASSFLAGADTGELFF. DNA for the CDR3: TGTGCCAGCAGCTTCTTAGCGGGAGCTGACACCGGGGAGCTGTTTTTT. The full variable domain, its missing parts supplied by reference TRBV7-9 and TRBJ2-2, is DTGVSQNPRHKITKRGQNVTFRCDPISEHNRLYWYRQTLGQGPEFLTYFQNEAQLEKSRLLSDRFSAERPKGSFSTLEIQRTEQGDSAMYLCASSFLAGADTGELFFGEGSRLTVL.

The rearrangement uses TRBV30 and TRBJ2-4, with 9 nucleotides matching TRBD2. Germline CDR1 and CDR2: GTSNPN and SVGIG (reference sequence). The CDR3 is made up of 14 amino acids. V shed 3 bases and J 3 bases; nucleotides not matched to a gene: 3. CDR3 DNA: TGTGCCTGGAGCGTTAGCGGGGGCAAAAACATTCAGTACTTC. It translates to CAWSVSGGKNIQYF. Using reference TRBV30 and TRBJ2-4 for the parts outside the CDR3, the full variable domain is SQTIHQWPATLVQPVGSPLSLECTVEGTSNPNLYWYRQAAGRGLQLLFYSVGIGQISSEVPQNLSASRPQDRQFILSSKKLLLSDSGFYLCAWSVSGGKNIQYFGAGTRLSVL.

The chain joins TRBV29-1 to TRBJ2-1; 9 bases are shared with TRBD2. The CDR3 sequence is 12 residues long. Germline V gene sequence: CDR1 SQVTM, CDR2 ANQGSEA. For the CDR3, the DNA is TGCGCGAGTACTAGCGGGTACAATGAGCAGTTCTTC. Translation: CASTSGYNEQFF.

The chain joins TRBV2 to TRBJ2-5; possibly TRBD1 or TRBD2 for D (6 bases each). Germline CDR1 and CDR2: SNHLY and FYNNEI. Trimming took off 4 bases at V and 0 bases at J, with 18 bases between the two ends. The CDR3 is 17 amino acids. The CDR3 sequence is CASSVGAGQGYQETQYF. As DNA, the CDR3 is TGTGCCAGCAGTGTCGGGGCGGGGCAGGGGTACCAAGAGACCCAGTACTTC.

V gene TRBV2 combines with J gene TRBJ2-2; no clear D gene. Deletions cut 7 bases from V and 5 bases from J, with 17 bases between. There are 15 residues in the CDR3. Germline CDR1 SNHLY, CDR2 FYNNEI. CDR3 bases: TGTGCCAGCACGAATGAAATAGCAGGAACCGGGGAGCTGTTTTTT. It translates to CASTNEIAGTGELFF.

This chain joins TRBV11-3 and TRBJ2-7; TRBD1 aligns across 8 bases. The CDR3 is made up of 15 amino acids. V dropped 4 bases and J dropped 3; count of bases not matched to a gene: 8. CDR1 is SGHNT, CDR2 YENEEA, per germline. The CDR3 DNA follows: TGTGCCAGCAGCTACCGGGACAGGACTTACTACGAGCAGTACTTC. Translation: CASSYRDRTYYEQYF.

The genes are TRBV2 and TRBJ2-3; D gene uncertain. The CDR3 runs to 10 residues. From germline, CDR1 is SNHLY and CDR2 FYNNEI. Between the trimmed V and J ends, which lost 7 bases and 6 bases, there was a span of 5 bases. The CDR3 is CASTRDTQYF. CDR3 sequence (DNA): TGTGCCAGCACCCGCGATACGCAGTATTTT. Variable domain in full (rest from reference TRBV2 and TRBJ2-3): EPEVTQTPSHQVTQMGQEVILRCVPISNHLYFYWYRQILGQKVEFLVSFYNNEISEKSEIFDDQFSVERPDGSNFTLKIRSTKLEDSAMYFCASTRDTQYFGPGTRLTVL.

This clone was observed a handful of times. The V call is TRBV18, the J call TRBJ1-1; D perhaps matches TRBD1 (6 bases). The germline V and J ends were trimmed by 0 bases and 2 bases, with 16 bases remaining between them. Germline V gives CDR1 KGHSH, CDR2 LQKENI. The length of the CDR3 is 17 residues. The CDR3 is CASSPPGRGGRNTEAFF. The DNA of the CDR3 is TGTGCCAGCTCACCACCAGGCAGGGGAGGGAGAAACACTGAAGCTTTCTTT.

V gene TRBV27 combines with J gene TRBJ2-2; TRBD2 agrees at 13 bases. This CDR3 spans 17 amino acids. V shed 5 bases, J shed 5 bases, and the junction held 8 bases outside the gene matches. Germline V lookup: CDR1 MNHEY, CDR2 SMNVEV (reference sequence). The CDR3 region has the DNA TGTGCCAGCAGTCCCGGACTAGCGGGAGTTGGGACCGGGGAGCTGTTTTTT. This sequence encodes CASSPGLAGVGTGELFF.

This clone was detected once. The rearrangement joins TRBV11-2 to TRBJ1-1, with D tentatively TRBD1 (6 bases). The CDR3 has 15 amino acids. Germline assignment: CDR1 SGHAT and CDR2 FQNNGV. Trimming stripped 4 bases from V and 3 bases from J, with 15 bases between. CDR3 sequence (DNA): TGTGCCAGCAGCTCGCGACGGAGGGGGTACACTGAAGCTTTCTTT. Its translation is CASSSRRRGYTEAFF.

This clone was recorded only once. The CDR3 bases are TGCAGCGTTGCCCGACAGGGTACTGAAGCTTTCTTT. Protein product: CSVARQGTEAFF. The rearrangement links TRBV29-1 to TRBJ1-1, with 7 nucleotides matching TRBD1. The V gene's germline CDR1 is SQVTM and CDR2 ANQGSEA. This CDR3 region has 12 residues. V gave up 4 bases and J gave up 5 bases; unmatched junction bases: 4.

The CDR3 coding sequence is TGTGCCAGTAGTGCACAAGAGACCCAGTACTTC. Translated: CASSAQETQYF. The chain combines TRBV19 with TRBJ2-5; D is undetermined. Germline-derived CDR1 and CDR2 are LNHDA and SQIVND (reference sequence). V was clipped by 5 bases and J by 2 bases, with 3 bases between them. The CDR3 consists of 11 residues.